A selection of T cell receptor beta chains follows, all from one sample in a study of blood T cells in healthy people across ages. TCRdb analysed the 5' RACE reads with MiXCR anew, one entry per CDR3 protein. The sample carries approximately 760,000 distinct CDR3 sequences, just under 25% recorded once. In addition, the sample was reused for a study of T cells of mothers and their children.

Sequencing input: blood. The receptors shown here come from a boy between 10 and 17 years old in good health. CDR3s include the opening cysteine and the closing phenylalanine or tryptophan. A D gene is named only where the DNA matches it firmly. Only some rows state a clone size, as once, few, many or a class for expanded clones.

NA,NA,TRBJ2-5,TRBV15,CATSIRLQETQYF,TGTGCCACCAGCATCCGCCTACAAGAGACCCAGTACTTC
NA,few,TRBJ1-4,TRBV7-9,CASSSVAEGEKLFF,TGTGCCAGCAGCTCGGTAGCGGAGGGTGAAAAACTGTTTTTT
NA,NA,TRBJ1-1,TRBV28,CASSQQGLGAAFF,TGTGCCAGCAGTCAACAGGGACTTGGCGCAGCTTTCTTT
NA,NA,TRBJ2-5,TRBV12-3/TRBV12-4,CASSSGGETPYF,TGTGCCAGCAGTTCCGGTGGAGAGACCCCGTACTTC
TRBD2,NA,TRBJ2-1,TRBV12-3/TRBV12-4,CASSPRTSGIGEQFF,TGTGCCAGCAGTCCTCGGACTAGCGGGATAGGCGAGCAGTTCTTC
NA,few,TRBJ1-1,TRBV6-5,CASSRDGLNTEAFF,TGTGCCAGCAGTAGGGACGGATTGAACACTGAAGCTTTCTTT
NA,few,TRBJ2-5,TRBV5-1,CASSLAESRGLYQETQYF,TGCGCCAGCAGCTTGGCCGAAAGTCGCGGTCTGTACCAAGAGACCCAGTACTTC
TRBD2,few,TRBJ2-1,TRBV5-1,CVSSLALAPFNEQFF,TGCGTCAGCAGCTTGGCACTAGCGCCCTTCAATGAGCAGTTCTTC
TRBD1,NA,TRBJ1-2,TRBV12-3/TRBV12-4,CASSLAGGPYGYTF,TGTGCCAGCAGTTTAGCAGGGGGCCCCTATGGCTACACCTTC
TRBD1,NA,TRBJ2-2,TRBV29-1,CSVEGTGGFGELFF,TGCAGCGTTGAGGGGACAGGGGGTTTCGGGGAGCTGTTTTTT
NA,few,TRBJ1-6,TRBV12-3/TRBV12-4,CASSLSGTPHSPLHF,TGTGCCAGCAGTTTGAGCGGGACACCTCATTCACCCCTCCACTTT
NA,NA,TRBJ2-1,TRBV6-2/TRBV6-3,CASSYPQPEQFF,TGTGCCAGCAGTTACCCTCAGCCAGAGCAGTTCTTC
NA,few,TRBJ2-3,TRBV28,CASSPLGHTQYF,TGTGCCAGCAGTCCCCTGGGACATACGCAGTATTTT
NA,few,TRBJ2-3,TRBV13,CASSRPQSNTDTQYF,TGTGCCAGCAGTCGCCCCCAATCGAACACAGATACGCAGTATTTT
TRBD1,NA,TRBJ1-2,TRBV6-5,CASPGQGSYGYTF,TGTGCCTCTCCGGGACAGGGTAGCTATGGCTACACCTTC
NA,NA,TRBJ2-5,TRBV24-1,CATSDLNGVQETQYF,TGTGCCACCAGTGATTTGAACGGGGTTCAAGAGACCCAGTACTTC
NA,NA,TRBJ1-1,TRBV5-6,CASSLLGAGNTEAFF,TGTGCCAGCAGCTTGTTGGGGGCAGGGAACACTGAAGCTTTCTTT
TRBD1,NA,TRBJ2-3,TRBV5-1,CASSSGQGSDTQYF,TGCGCCAGCAGCTCAGGACAGGGCTCAGATACGCAGTATTTT
TRBD2,few,TRBJ2-5,TRBV3-1,CASSQGLAVSETQYF,TGTGCCAGCAGCCAAGGTCTAGCGGTATCAGAGACCCAGTACTTC
NA,NA,TRBJ2-5,TRBV7-9,CASSLGKRLETQYF,TGTGCCAGCAGCTTGGGTAAACGGTTAGAGACCCAGTACTTC
NA,few,TRBJ1-4,TRBV7-9,CASTEGNEKLFF,TGTGCCAGCACCGAAGGCAATGAAAAACTGTTTTTT
NA,few,TRBJ2-7,TRBV20-1,CSARAMGQSYEQYF,TGCAGTGCTAGAGCCATGGGGCAGTCCTACGAGCAGTACTTC
NA,few,TRBJ2-2,TRBV29-1,CSVELAGTESGELFF,TGCAGCGTTGAATTGGCAGGGACGGAGTCCGGGGAGCTGTTTTTT
NA,few,TRBJ2-2,TRBV29-1,CSVVEDTGELFF,TGCAGCGTTGTAGAAGACACCGGGGAGCTGTTTTTT
TRBD1,few,TRBJ1-5,TRBV10-2,CASSTGTGEGQPQHF,TGCGCCAGCAGCACCGGGACAGGGGAGGGCCAGCCCCAGCATTTT
TRBD1,few,TRBJ1-2,TRBV12-3/TRBV12-4,CASRLGTGRGYTF,TGTGCCAGCAGACTAGGGACAGGGCGGGGCTACACCTTC
NA,few,TRBJ2-1,TRBV20-1,CSGRAGRQVVNEQFF,TGCAGTGGGAGGGCGGGACGCCAGGTGGTGAATGAGCAGTTCTTC
TRBD2,few,TRBJ2-3,TRBV9,CASSDGTSGKDTQYF,TGTGCCAGCAGCGACGGGACTAGCGGGAAAGATACGCAGTATTTT
NA,few,TRBJ1-1,TRBV20-1,CSAIAMNTEAFF,TGCAGTGCTATTGCTATGAACACTGAAGCTTTCTTT
TRBD2,NA,TRBJ2-3,TRBV4-1,CASSPGSRGAGGRDTQYF,TGCGCCAGCAGCCCGGGGTCGAGAGGAGCGGGAGGGAGAGATACGCAGTATTTT
TRBD1,NA,TRBJ1-6,TRBV7-9,CATLDLGQAANSPLHF,TGTGCCACCCTAGACTTGGGACAGGCGGCTAATTCACCCCTCCACTTT
TRBD1,NA,TRBJ2-3,TRBV18,CASSPLPGGSTDTQYF,TGTGCCAGCTCACCACTGCCAGGGGGAAGCACAGATACGCAGTATTTT
NA,NA,TRBJ2-1,TRBV12-5,CASGWDHLNEQFF,TGTGCTAGTGGTTGGGACCATCTCAATGAGCAGTTCTTC
TRBD2,few,TRBJ2-1,TRBV7-2,CASSHGLAGEQFF,TGTGCCAGCAGCCACGGACTAGCCGGTGAGCAGTTCTTC
TRBD2,few,TRBJ2-7,TRBV7-8,CASSLVTSGSSYEQYF,TGTGCCAGCAGCTTAGTTACTAGCGGTAGCTCCTACGAGCAGTACTTC
NA,few,TRBJ2-3,TRBV24-1,CATSEIADTQYF,TGTGCCACCAGTGAGATCGCAGATACGCAGTATTTT
TRBD2,NA,TRBJ2-1,TRBV20-1,CSARGGIGTSGLIDEQFF,TGCAGTGCTAGAGGAGGAATTGGGACTAGCGGGCTTATCGATGAGCAGTTCTTC
NA,few,TRBJ1-4,TRBV6-1,CASSDPNRGETNEKLFF,TGTGCCAGCAGTGACCCCAACAGAGGGGAGACTAATGAAAAACTGTTTTTT
TRBD1,NA,TRBJ2-5,TRBV12-3/TRBV12-4,CASSPTDRAWETQYF,TGTGCCAGCAGTCCCACGGACAGGGCGTGGGAGACCCAGTACTTC
NA,NA,TRBJ1-1,TRBV7-2,CASSRRGAEAFF,TGTGCCAGCAGTCGTCGGGGGGCAGAAGCTTTCTTT
TRBD1,few,TRBJ2-7,TRBV20-1,CSARTGYEQYF,TGCAGTGCTAGGACAGGGTACGAGCAGTACTTC
NA,few,TRBJ1-1,TRBV4-1,CASSSTGHTEAFF,TGCGCCAGCAGCTCTACAGGGCACACTGAAGCTTTCTTT
NA,many,TRBJ1-4,TRBV29-1,CSVWAGRGEKLFF,TGCAGCGTTTGGGCAGGGAGGGGAGAAAAACTGTTTTTT
NA,NA,TRBJ2-5,TRBV27,CASSTGGGAQYF,TGTGCCAGCAGTACAGGGGGGGGCGCCCAGTACTTC
NA,NA,TRBJ2-7,TRBV2,CASSEAYRDSYEQYF,TGTGCCAGCAGTGAAGCTTACAGGGATTCCTACGAGCAGTACTTC
NA,NA,TRBJ2-4,TRBV9,CASSVGGDKNIQYF,TGTGCCAGCAGCGTAGGTGGGGACAAAAACATTCAGTACTTC
TRBD1,NA,TRBJ2-6,TRBV10-3,CAISPTGDNVLTF,TGTGCCATCAGCCCGACAGGGGACAACGTCCTGACTTTC
NA,NA,TRBJ2-7,TRBV4-1,CASSQAPGHPYEQYF,TGCGCCAGCAGCCAAGCCCCGGGACATCCCTACGAGCAGTACTTC
NA,NA,TRBJ2-3,TRBV5-1,CASSSDGKNTDTQYF,TGCGCCAGCAGCTCGGACGGGAAAAACACAGATACGCAGTATTTT